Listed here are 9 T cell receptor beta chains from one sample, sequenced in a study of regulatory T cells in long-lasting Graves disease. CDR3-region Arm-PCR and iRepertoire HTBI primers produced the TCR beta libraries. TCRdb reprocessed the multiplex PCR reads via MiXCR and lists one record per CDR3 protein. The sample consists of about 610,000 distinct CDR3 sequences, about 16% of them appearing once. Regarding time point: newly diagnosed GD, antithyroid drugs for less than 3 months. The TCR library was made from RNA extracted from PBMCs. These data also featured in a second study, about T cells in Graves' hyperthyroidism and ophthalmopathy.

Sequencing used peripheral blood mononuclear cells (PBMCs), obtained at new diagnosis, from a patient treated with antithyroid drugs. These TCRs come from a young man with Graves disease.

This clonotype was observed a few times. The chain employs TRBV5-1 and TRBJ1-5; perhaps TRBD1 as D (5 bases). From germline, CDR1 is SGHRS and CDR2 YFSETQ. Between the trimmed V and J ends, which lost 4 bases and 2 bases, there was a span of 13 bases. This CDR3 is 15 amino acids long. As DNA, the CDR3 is TGCGCCAGCAGCCCGGGGCCGCTTCGCAATCAGCCCCAGCATTTT. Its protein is CASSPGPLRNQPQHF.

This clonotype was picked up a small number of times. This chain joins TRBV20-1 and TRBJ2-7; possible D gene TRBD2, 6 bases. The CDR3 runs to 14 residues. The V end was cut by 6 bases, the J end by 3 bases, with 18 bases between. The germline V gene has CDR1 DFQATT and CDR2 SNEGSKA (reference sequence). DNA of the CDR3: TGCAGTGCCCAGCTGGCGGGAAGGTTCTACGAGCAGTACTTC. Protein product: CSAQLAGRFYEQYF.

This chain's CDR3 is CASSMTGPQHF. In DNA, the CDR3 is TGTGCCAGTAGTATGACTGGGCCCCAGCATTTT. V and J are TRBV19 and TRBJ1-5; D unclear. CDR3 length: 11 residues. Germline CDR1 LNHDA, CDR2 SQIVND (reference sequence). Trimming cost V 3 bases and J 9 bases, with 6 bases left between them.

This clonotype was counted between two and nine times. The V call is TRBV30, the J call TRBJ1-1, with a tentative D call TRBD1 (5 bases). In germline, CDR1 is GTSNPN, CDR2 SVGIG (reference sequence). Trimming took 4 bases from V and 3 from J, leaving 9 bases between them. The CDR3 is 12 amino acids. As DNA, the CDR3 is TGTGCCTGGATACGGGGGTACACTGAAGCTTTCTTT. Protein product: CAWIRGYTEAFF. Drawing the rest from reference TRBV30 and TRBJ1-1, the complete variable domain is SQTIHQWPATLVQPVGSPLSLECTVEGTSNPNLYWYRQAAGRGLQLLFYSVGIGQISSEVPQNLSASRPQDRQFILSSKKLLLSDSGFYLCAWIRGYTEAFFGQGTRLTVV.

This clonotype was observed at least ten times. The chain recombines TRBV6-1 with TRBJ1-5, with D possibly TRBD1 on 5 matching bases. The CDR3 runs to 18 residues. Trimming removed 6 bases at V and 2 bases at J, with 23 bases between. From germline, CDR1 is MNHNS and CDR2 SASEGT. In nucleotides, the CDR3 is TGTGCCAGCAGCCCGGGGTTGGGCAGGGAAGTCGGCAATCAGCCCCAGCATTTT. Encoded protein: CASSPGLGREVGNQPQHF.

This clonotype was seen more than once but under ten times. This CDR3 reads CSVERGQGETQYF. As DNA, the CDR3 is TGCAGCGTTGAGAGGGGTCAGGGGGAGACCCAGTACTTC. The chain recombines TRBV29-1 with TRBJ2-5; TRBD1 is a possible D gene (6 bases). The CDR3 covers 13 residues. Germline V gene data show CDR1 as SQVTM and CDR2 as ANQGSEA. V was clipped by 3 bases and J by 5 bases, with 13 bases between them.

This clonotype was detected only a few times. The CDR3 DNA reads as TGCAGTGCTACCGGGACCCCTCGGAATGAGCAGTTCTTC. Translation: CSATGTPRNEQFF. The J gene is TRBJ2-1, the V gene TRBV20-1; D tentatively fits TRBD1 or TRBD2 (5 bases each). V was pared by 4 bases and J by 7 bases, with 14 bases between. The CDR3 loop spans 13 amino acids. The germline gives CDR1 DFQATT, CDR2 SNEGSKA (reference sequence).

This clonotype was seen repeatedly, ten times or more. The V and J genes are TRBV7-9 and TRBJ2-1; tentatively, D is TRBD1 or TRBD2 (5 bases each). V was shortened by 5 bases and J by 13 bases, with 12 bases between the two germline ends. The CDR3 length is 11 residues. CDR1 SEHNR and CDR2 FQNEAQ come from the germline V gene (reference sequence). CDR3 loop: CASSTGAVQFF. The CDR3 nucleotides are TGTGCCAGCAGCACCGGGGCAGTCCAGTTCTTC. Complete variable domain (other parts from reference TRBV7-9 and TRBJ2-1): DTGVSQNPRHKITKRGQNVTFRCDPISEHNRLYWYRQTLGQGPEFLTYFQNEAQLEKSRLLSDRFSAERPKGSFSTLEIQRTEQGDSAMYLCASSTGAVQFFGPGTRLTVL.

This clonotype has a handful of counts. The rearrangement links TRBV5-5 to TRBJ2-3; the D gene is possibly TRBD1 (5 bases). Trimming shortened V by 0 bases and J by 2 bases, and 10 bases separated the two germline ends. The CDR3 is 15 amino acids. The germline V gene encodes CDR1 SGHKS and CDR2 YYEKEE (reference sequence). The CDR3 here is CASSLATVSTDTQYF. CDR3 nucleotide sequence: TGTGCCAGCAGCTTGGCGACAGTGTCCACAGATACGCAGTATTTT.